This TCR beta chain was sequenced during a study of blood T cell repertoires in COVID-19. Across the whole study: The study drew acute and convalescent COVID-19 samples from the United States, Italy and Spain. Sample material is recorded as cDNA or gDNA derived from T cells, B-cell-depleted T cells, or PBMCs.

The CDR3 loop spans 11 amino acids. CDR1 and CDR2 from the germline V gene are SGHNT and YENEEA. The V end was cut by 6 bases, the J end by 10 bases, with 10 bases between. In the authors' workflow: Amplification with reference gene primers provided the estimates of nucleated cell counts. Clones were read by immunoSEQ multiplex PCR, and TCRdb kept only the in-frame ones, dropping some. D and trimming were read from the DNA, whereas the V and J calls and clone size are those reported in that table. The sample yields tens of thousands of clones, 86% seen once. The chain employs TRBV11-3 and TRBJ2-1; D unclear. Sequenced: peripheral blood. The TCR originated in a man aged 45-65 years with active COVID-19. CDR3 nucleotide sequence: TGTGCCAGCAGAGACCTCAGGGAGCAGTTCTTC. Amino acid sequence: CASRDLREQFF.